The 10 T cell receptor beta chains below all came from one sample that was sequenced in a study of blood T cell repertoires in COVID-19. Profiled with immunoSEQ multiplex PCR; TCRdb holds only in-frame clones, not every one. The table has about 170,000 clones, 83% seen once. Source material: peripheral blood. The receptors originated from a woman aged 65 to 85 who had recovered from COVID-19.

The chain carries TRBV12-5 and TRBJ1-1, with TRBD1 as a possible D gene (5 bases). Germline loops: CDR1 LGHNT, CDR2 FRNRAP. The CDR3 is made up of 14 amino acids. The V end was cut by 7 bases, the J end by 0 bases, with 12 bases between. The CDR3, as DNA: TGTGCTAGTGCCTGGGGGGGGGTGAACACTGAAGCTTTCTTT. Translation: CASAWGGVNTEAFF.

This sequence joins TRBV5-1 and TRBJ2-7, with TRBD1 as a possible D gene (5 bases). Trimming pared 0 bases from V and 5 bases from J, leaving 9 bases between. The CDR3 is 13 amino acids. CDR1 SGHRS and CDR2 YFSETQ come from the germline V gene. This chain's CDR3 is CASSLGQLNEQYF. CDR3 in DNA: TGCGCCAGCAGCTTGGGACAGTTAAACGAGCAGTACTTC.

V is TRBV5-6 and J is TRBJ2-7, with D unresolved. This CDR3 contains 13 residues. Deletions cut 4 bases from V and 3 bases from J, with 11 bases between. The germline V gene encodes CDR1 SGHDT and CDR2 YYEEEE. In nucleotides, the CDR3 is TGTGCCAGCAGCCCACAATTCCACTACGAGCAGTACTTC. Translating it yields CASSPQFHYEQYF.

The genes are TRBV18 and TRBJ2-1, with D perhaps matching TRBD2 (6 bases). The CDR3 has 14 residues. Per the germline V gene, CDR1 is KGHSH and CDR2 is LQKENI. V was trimmed by 1 base and J by 8 bases, leaving 12 bases between them. The CDR3 sequence is CASSPLASVDEQFF. The CDR3 DNA sequence: TGTGCCAGCTCACCACTGGCTAGCGTCGATGAGCAGTTCTTC.

This chain links TRBV7-9 with TRBJ2-7, with 8 bases aligning to TRBD1. The germline V gene encodes CDR1 SEHNR and CDR2 FQNEAQ (reference sequence). Losses at the gene ends were 5 bases for V and 0 bases for J; bases not matched to a gene: 6. The CDR3 is 15 amino acids. CDR3 DNA sequence: TGTGCCAGCAGCCCGGGACAGGCCGCCTCCTACGAGCAGTACTTC. Translating it yields CASSPGQAASYEQYF.

The chain is built from TRBV6-5 and TRBJ2-2; D is possibly TRBD1 (6 bases). The germline gives CDR1 MNHEY, CDR2 SVGAGI. There are 15 residues in the CDR3. The V end was cut by 7 bases, the J end by 4 bases, with 16 bases between. CDR3 in DNA: TGTGCCAGCACCCCGGACCGAGGGGGCACCGGGGAGCTGTTTTTT. It specifies CASTPDRGGTGELFF.

As DNA, the CDR3 is TGTGCCGCGGCGGGCTGGAGTGAAAAACTGTTTTTT. Residues: CAAAGWSEKLFF. The rearrangement uses TRBV28 and TRBJ1-4; D is unclear. Trimming pared 11 bases from V and 7 bases from J, leaving 14 bases between. The CDR3 is 12 residues long. From germline, CDR1 is MDHEN and CDR2 SYDVKM. Full variable domain (missing parts from reference TRBV28 and TRBJ1-4): DVKVTQSSRYLVKRTGEKVFLECVQDMDHENMFWYRQDPGLGLRLIYFSYDVKMKEKGDIPEGYSVSREKKERFSLILESASTNQTSMYLCAAAGWSEKLFFGSGTQLSVL.

This chain connects TRBV12-3 or TRBV12-4 to TRBJ1-1, with 7 bases lining up with TRBD1. The V segment lost 3 bases and the J segment 7 bases; nucleotides outside the gene matches: 5. This CDR3 is built from 13 residues. For the CDR3, the DNA is TGTGCCAGCAGTTTCGGAGGGGGCTTTGAAGCTTTCTTT. Protein product: CASSFGGGFEAFF.

V gene TRBV9 combines with J gene TRBJ2-3; maybe TRBD1 (7 bases). This CDR3 contains 16 residues. The germline V gene encodes CDR1 SGDLS and CDR2 YYNGEE. V lost 4 bases and J lost 4, with 19 bases in between. CDR3 protein: CASSPRTGGQSDTQYF. The CDR3 DNA reads TGTGCCAGCAGCCCTCGGACCGGGGGACAGTCAGATACGCAGTATTTT. The full variable domain, its missing parts supplied by reference TRBV9 and TRBJ2-3, is DSGVTQTPKHLITATGQRVTLRCSPRSGDLSVYWYQQSLDQGLQFLIQYYNGEERAKGNILERFSAQQFPDLHSELNLSSLELGDSALYFCASSPRTGGQSDTQYFGPGTRLTVL.

This clone was found a few times. This chain connects TRBV7-3 to TRBJ2-1, with 9 nucleotides matching TRBD1. Trimming removed 5 bases from V and 2 bases from J; junction bases left unmatched: 7. The CDR3 covers 16 residues. Germline V gene sequence: CDR1 SGHTA, CDR2 FQGTGA. As DNA, the CDR3 is TGTGCCAGCAGCCAAGGGACAGGGTTCGCCTACAATGAGCAGTTCTTC. This translates into CASSQGTGFAYNEQFF.